This T cell receptor (beta chain) was found in a study of blood T cell repertoires in COVID-19 (dated by TCRdb to 2020 to 2021). Broadly, across the study: Collaborator samples came from the United States, Italy and Spain and covered acute and convalescent phases of COVID-19. The prospective study material was composed of cDNA or gDNA derived from T cells, B-cell-depleted T cells, or PBMCs. Subjects who had been exposed to COVID-19, were actively infected with it, or had recovered from it provided the deeply sampled blood TCRbeta repertoires that made up the dataset. A freely available public database, intended as a resource for researchers studying the immune response to SARS-CoV-2, is where the repertoires were released. The samples were drawn from the first 160 participants of the ongoing ImmuneRACE study and from 950 to 1,500 subjects provided by 6 global collaborators. Sample metadata almost always included a de-identified subject ID, COVID-19 status, age in years and sex. Where available, HLA class I and class II types were obtained from metadata supplied by the sample provider rather than from assay-based typing.

At one collaborating source in Seattle, patients were enrolled during active infection and were followed longitudinally through the course of disease. Collaborating institutions collected whole blood in K2EDTA tubes following their own protocols. For TCRbeta analysis, collaborators shipped samples in one of three forms: frozen whole blood, isolated PBMCs, or DNA extracted from either of those sample types. Overall results and qualifications from the work: Clinical and demographic metadata were provided uncurated, with the amount varying by source and participant.

With regard to this clone: This clone's antigen is unknown. Base qualities are not at hand, and no much larger clone is one base apart.

Looking up the germline V gene (reference sequence) yields CDR1 WNHNN and CDR2 SYGVQD. CDR3 length: 12 amino acids, cysteine to phenylalanine. Of the read, only the CDR3 DNA is kept; its 36 bases are in frame from base 1. V and J lose 8 bases and 9 bases, and a span of 14 bases separates them. The immunoSEQ Assay, a bias-controlled multiplex PCR, was used to amplify TCRbeta CDR3 regions from genomic DNA. Per the original workflow: The number of nucleated cells in each sample was estimated from the amplification of reference gene primers within the assay. Sequence reads were collapsed and filtered to measure the absolute abundance of every unique TCRbeta CDR3 rearrangement. Productive Simpson clonality was computed per sample as the square root of Simpson's diversity index over productive rearrangements. The clones in this table, taken by TCRdb from immuneACCESS, are in-frame only. Not every clone is retained; where verified, under half of the shortfall comes from an unresolved V gene, and the cause of the rest is unknown. V and J calls and clone size are as listed in that table; D and trimming were resolved from the DNA. The table for this sample lists 250,000 to 300,000 clones; 88% of them were counted only once. 10% to 12% of the sample comes from the top ten.

Sequenced sample: peripheral blood. The rearranged chain carries TRBV10-1 and TRBJ2-4; tentative D gene TRBD2, with 5 bases matching. This clonotype was obtained from a woman aged 25 to 39 with COVID-19, enrolled during active disease. The CDR3 region has the sequence CASRQRGPIQYF. The sequenced DNA: TGCGCCAGCCGCCAGCGAGGGCCCATTCAGTACTTC.